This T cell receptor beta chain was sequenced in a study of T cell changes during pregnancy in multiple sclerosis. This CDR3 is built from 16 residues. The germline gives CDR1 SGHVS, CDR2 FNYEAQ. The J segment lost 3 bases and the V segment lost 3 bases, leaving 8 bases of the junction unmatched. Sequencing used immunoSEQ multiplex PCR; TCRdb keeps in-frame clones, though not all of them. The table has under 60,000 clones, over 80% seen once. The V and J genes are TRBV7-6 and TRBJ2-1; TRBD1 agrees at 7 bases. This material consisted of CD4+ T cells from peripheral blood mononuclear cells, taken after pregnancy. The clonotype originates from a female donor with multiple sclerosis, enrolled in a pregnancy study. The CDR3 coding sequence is TGTGCCAGCAGCTTGGGACAGTCGAGAGGCTACAATGAGCAGTTCTTC. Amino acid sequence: CASSLGQSRGYNEQFF.